This is a list of T cell receptor beta chains from one sample in a study of shared clonotypes between healthy human individuals. Clones were sequenced by immunoSEQ multiplex PCR, and TCRdb holds only the in-frame ones, with some missing. Among over a million clones listed, 70% to 80% were seen once. Sequencing used memory CD4+ T cells from PBMCs. The receptors stem from a young man in good health. Some clones in this sample may be carry-over from other donors' samples. The CDR3 runs from the conserved cysteine through the conserved F or W. The D gene is left open where the match is weak.

j_call v_call d_call cdr3_aa
TRBJ2-7 TRBV2 . CASAAGHEQYF
TRBJ1-1 TRBV6-5 . CASRETSGIPEAFF
TRBJ1-1 TRBV2 . CASTGWGNTEAFF
TRBJ2-7 TRBV7-2 . CASSWTHTGGEQYF
TRBJ2-3 TRBV7-9 TRBD1 CASSFWTGATDTQYF
TRBJ2-3 TRBV6-5 . CASGLKGTGTDTQYF
TRBJ2-7 TRBV2 TRBD2 CASTTRRTSGSGEQYF
TRBJ2-7 TRBV7-3 TRBD2 CASHLPTGGLAGEKGSYEQYF
TRBJ1-1 TRBV6-6 . CASSYSAQNTEAFF
TRBJ2-3 TRBV28 TRBD2 CASGPTSGNSDTQYF
TRBJ2-3 TRBV28 . CASRRQVPTDTQYF
TRBJ2-7 TRBV19 . CASSIGDRGSYEQYF
TRBJ1-1 TRBV28 TRBD1 CASRRQGGTEAFF
TRBJ2-3 TRBV28 . CASGEEKKRAVDTQYF
TRBJ2-7 TRBV6-4 . CASSDLSSGEQYF
TRBJ1-2 TRBV10-3 TRBD1 CAISERTGDNDGYTF
TRBJ2-2 TRBV7-7 . CASSPFPKGQNTGELFF
TRBJ2-7 TRBV5-1 . CASSWDGSSYEQYF
TRBJ2-7 TRBV19 TRBD1 CASSIKTGTGAFYEQYF
TRBJ1-2 TRBV7-2 . CASSLDWAATYGYTF
TRBJ2-5 TRBV7-9 . CASSVGPKETQYF
TRBJ1-2 TRBV2 . CASSGGTEYGYTF
TRBJ1-5 TRBV4-3 TRBD1 CASSQARQGSNQPQHF
TRBJ2-6 TRBV11-2 . CASSRGRSSGANVLTF
TRBJ1-6 TRBV27 TRBD1 CASSLVGAGGDSPLHF
TRBJ2-3 TRBV5-1 . CASSSNAGTTSTDTQYF
TRBJ2-1 TRBV11-2 TRBD2 CASSLSLTSGREQFF
TRBJ2-3 TRBV7-9 . CASSYSYADTQYF
TRBJ1-1 TRBV19 TRBD1 CASSIGTGSNTEAFF
TRBJ2-1 TRBV6-1 . CASSEEAGANNEQFF
TRBJ1-5 TRBV4-1 TRBD1 CASSQVGRQGLNQPQHF
TRBJ2-5 TRBV5-1 . CASSGSSIGETQYF
TRBJ2-3 TRBV18 . CASSPASGHDTQYF
TRBJ2-4 TRBV4-2 TRBD1 CASSFDRGLNIQYF
TRBJ2-5 TRBV6-1 . CASSEWRAGTPPETQYF
TRBJ1-2 TRBV19 . CATSRAASNYGYTF
TRBJ2-7 TRBV5-1 . CASSSRPGESYEQYF
TRBJ1-5 TRBV28 . CASSRKGFGNQPQHF
TRBJ2-4 TRBV7-2 . CASSPAQGNIQYF
TRBJ1-1 TRBV15 . CATSREGANTEAFF
TRBJ2-7 TRBV7-2 TRBD2 CASSKASGSRYEQYF
TRBJ2-5 TRBV29-1 . CSAALVQETQYF
TRBJ2-1 TRBV5-1 . CASSNSPSSYNEQFF
TRBJ2-1 TRBV5-1 TRBD2 CASYELAGVTYNEQFF
TRBJ1-1 TRBV19 TRBD1 CASSMDRSTEAFF
TRBJ2-3 TRBV19 TRBD1 CASSAPGQARGTDTQYF
TRBJ2-1 TRBV5-1 . CASSLGGASSYNEQFF
TRBJ2-4 TRBV28 . CASSTALYLAKNIQYF
TRBJ1-1 TRBV6-5 . CASSYSRGDTEAFF
. TRBV27 . CASSLILGKGYEQYF
TRBJ2-3 TRBV5-6 TRBD1 CASSGRDSSTDTQYF
TRBJ1-5 TRBV9 TRBD1 CASSAGQDNQPQHF